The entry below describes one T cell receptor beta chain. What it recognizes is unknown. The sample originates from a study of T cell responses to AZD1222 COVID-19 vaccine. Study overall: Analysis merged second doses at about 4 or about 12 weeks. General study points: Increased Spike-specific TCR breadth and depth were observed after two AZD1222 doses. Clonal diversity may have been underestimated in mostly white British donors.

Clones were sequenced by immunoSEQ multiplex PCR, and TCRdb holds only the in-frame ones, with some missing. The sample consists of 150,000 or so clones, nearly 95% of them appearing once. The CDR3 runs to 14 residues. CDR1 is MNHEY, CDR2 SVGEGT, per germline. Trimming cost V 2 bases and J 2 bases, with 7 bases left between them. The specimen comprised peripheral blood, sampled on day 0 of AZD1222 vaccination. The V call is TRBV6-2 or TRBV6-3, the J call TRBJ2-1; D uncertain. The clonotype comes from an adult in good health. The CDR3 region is CASSYMRTYNEQFF. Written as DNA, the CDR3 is TGTGCCAGCAGTTACATGAGAACCTACAATGAGCAGTTCTTC.